Listed here is a single TCR beta chain. CDR3 size: 17 residues. V lost 0 bases, J lost 1 base, and 12 bases lay in between. Germline V gene lookup returns CDR1 SGHAT and CDR2 FQNNGV. The source of the sample is a study of STAT5B mutations in CD4+ large granular lymphocyte leukemia. The authors' processing: Putative leukemic clones, some 60 in all, each exceeded 5% of the repertoire. TCRdb keeps only in-frame clones here, not all; method: immunoSEQ multiplex PCR. V and J calls and clone size are given by that table; D and trimming were obtained from the DNA. Among several thousand clones, over 60% were seen once, and the ten largest hold around 70%.

The chain is built from TRBV11-2 and TRBJ2-2; D possibly uses TRBD1 or TRBD2 (5 bases each). The receptor was isolated from a man in his 70s with CD4+ T-cell large granular lymphocyte leukemia. Sequenced sample: PBMCs. The CDR3 loop reads CASSLDFEGLNTGELFF. Here the CDR3 DNA reads TGTGCCAGCAGCTTAGATTTCGAGGGGTTGAACACCGGGGAGCTGTTTTTT.